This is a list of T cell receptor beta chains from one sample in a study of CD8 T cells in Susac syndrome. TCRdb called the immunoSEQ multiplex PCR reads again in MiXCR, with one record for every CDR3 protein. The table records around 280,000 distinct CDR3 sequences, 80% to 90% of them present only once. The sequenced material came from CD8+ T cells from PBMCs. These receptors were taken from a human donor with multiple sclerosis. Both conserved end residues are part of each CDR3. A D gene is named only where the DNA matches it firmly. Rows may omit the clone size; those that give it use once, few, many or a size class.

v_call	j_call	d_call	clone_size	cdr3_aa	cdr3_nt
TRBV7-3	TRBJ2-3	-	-	CASSDLSTDTQYF	TGTGCCAGCAGCGATCTTAGCACAGATACGCAGTATTTT
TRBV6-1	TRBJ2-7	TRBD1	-	CASSDREPSYEQYF	TGTGCCAGCTCCGACAGGGAGCCCTCCTACGAGCAGTACTTC
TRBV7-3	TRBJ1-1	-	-	CASSLNAGMNTEAFF	TGTGCCAGCAGCTTAAACGCAGGGATGAACACTGAAGCTTTCTTT
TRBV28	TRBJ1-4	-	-	CASSLGTATNEKLFF	TGTGCCAGCAGTTTAGGGACCGCAACTAATGAAAAACTGTTTTTT
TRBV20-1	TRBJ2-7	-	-	CSARDSRVAEPSYEQYF	TGCAGTGCTAGAGATAGTCGGGTAGCGGAACCCTCCTACGAGCAGTACTTC
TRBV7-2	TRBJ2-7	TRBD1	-	CASSLVQGAIEQYF	TGTGCCAGCAGCCTTGTCCAGGGGGCAATCGAGCAGTACTTC
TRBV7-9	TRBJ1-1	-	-	CASSSRDIEAFF	TGTGCCAGCAGCTCCCGGGACATTGAAGCTTTCTTT
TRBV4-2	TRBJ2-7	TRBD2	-	CASSPGLAGGRPYEQYF	TGTGCCAGCAGTCCGGGACTAGCGGGGGGTCGACCCTACGAGCAGTACTTC
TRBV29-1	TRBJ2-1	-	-	CSVEDSPSGKYNEQFF	TGCAGCGTTGAAGATTCGCCCAGCGGAAAGTACAATGAGCAGTTCTTC
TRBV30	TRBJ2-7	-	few	CAWSQPYEQYF	TGTGCCTGGAGTCAACCCTACGAGCAGTACTTC
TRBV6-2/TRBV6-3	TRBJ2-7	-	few	CASLHNYYEQYF	TGTGCCAGCCTTCATAATTACTACGAGCAGTACTTC
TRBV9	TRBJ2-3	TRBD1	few	CASSPLDRGGDAQYF	TGTGCCAGCAGCCCACTAGACAGGGGCGGCGATGCGCAGTATTTT
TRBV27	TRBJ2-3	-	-	CASALTRSTDTQYF	TGTGCCAGCGCTCTGACTAGGAGCACAGATACGCAGTATTTT
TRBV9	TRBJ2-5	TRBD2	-	CASSAAVAGLQETQYF	TGTGCCAGCAGCGCAGCCGTAGCGGGGCTCCAAGAGACCCAGTACTTC
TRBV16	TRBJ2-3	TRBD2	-	CASSQRGLATDTQYF	TGTGCCAGCAGCCAACGGGGACTAGCTACAGATACGCAGTATTTT
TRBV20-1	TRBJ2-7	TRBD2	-	CSASFSGLAATYEQYF	TGCAGTGCTTCTTTCTCGGGACTAGCGGCTACCTACGAGCAGTACTTC
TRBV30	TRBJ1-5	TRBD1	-	CAWSSHGQGSQPQHF	TGTGCCTGGAGCTCCCACGGACAGGGAAGTCAGCCCCAGCATTTT
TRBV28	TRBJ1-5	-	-	CASSARAGAYSNQPQHF	TGTGCCAGCAGTGCCCGGGCAGGGGCGTATAGCAATCAGCCCCAGCATTTT
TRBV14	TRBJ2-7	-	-	CASSQGRDWDYEQYF	TGTGCCAGCAGCCAAGGCCGGGACTGGGACTACGAGCAGTACTTC
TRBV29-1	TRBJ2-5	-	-	CSVDRRQETQYF	TGCAGCGTTGACAGGAGGCAAGAGACCCAGTACTTC
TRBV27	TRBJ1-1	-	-	CASSLHVEVTEAFF	TGTGCCAGCAGTTTGCACGTGGAGGTCACTGAAGCTTTCTTT
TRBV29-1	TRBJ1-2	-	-	CSDRDTNGYTF	TGCAGCGACCGGGACACAAATGGCTACACCTTC
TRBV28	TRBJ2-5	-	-	CACEGRGEETQYF	TGTGCCTGCGAGGGCAGGGGCGAAGAGACCCAGTACTTC
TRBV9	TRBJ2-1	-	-	CASSVVPGRGSYNEQFF	TGTGCCAGCAGCGTAGTACCGGGGCGCGGCTCCTACAATGAGCAGTTCTTC
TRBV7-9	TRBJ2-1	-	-	CASSFSSGWFF	TGTGCCAGCAGCTTTAGCTCAGGATGGTTCTTC
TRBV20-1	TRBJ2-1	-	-	CSAREAGGTIKGEQFF	TGCAGTGCTAGAGAGGCTGGGGGAACCATAAAGGGTGAGCAGTTCTTC
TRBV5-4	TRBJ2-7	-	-	CASSLGRQSSYEQYF	TGTGCCAGCAGCTTGGGCAGGCAGAGCTCCTACGAGCAGTACTTC
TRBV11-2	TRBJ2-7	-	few	CASSLVRSYEQYF	TGTGCCAGCAGCTTAGTGAGGTCCTACGAGCAGTACTTC
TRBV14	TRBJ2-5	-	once	CASSPRDKRWETQYF	TGTGCCAGCAGCCCCCGGGACAAGCGGTGGGAGACCCAGTACTTC
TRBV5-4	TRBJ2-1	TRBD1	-	CASSKDRASEQFF	TGTGCCAGCAGCAAGGACAGGGCCTCTGAGCAGTTCTTC
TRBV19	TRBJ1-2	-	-	CASSIGSLGASF	TGTGCCAGTAGTATCGGCAGCCTTGGTGCCTCCTTC
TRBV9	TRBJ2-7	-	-	CASSGSRESYEQYF	TGTGCCAGCAGTGGATCCAGGGAATCCTACGAGCAGTACTTC
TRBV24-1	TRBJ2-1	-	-	CATSDGPTSNEQFF	TGTGCCACCAGTGATGGGCCAACGAGCAATGAGCAGTTCTTC
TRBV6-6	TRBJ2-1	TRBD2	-	CASSWLAGTYNEQFF	TGTGCCAGCAGTTGGCTAGCGGGAACCTACAATGAGCAGTTCTTC
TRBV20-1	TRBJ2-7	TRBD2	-	CSARDDLAGFHEQYF	TGCAGTGCTAGAGATGACCTAGCGGGATTCCACGAGCAGTACTTC
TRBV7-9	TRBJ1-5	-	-	CASSSPWGDQPQHF	TGTGCCAGCAGCTCCCCGTGGGGGGATCAGCCCCAGCATTTT
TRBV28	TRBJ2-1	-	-	CASSSYRETAYNEQFF	TGTGCCAGCAGTTCTTACAGGGAAACAGCCTACAATGAGCAGTTCTTC
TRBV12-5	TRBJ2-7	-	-	CASGTTSYEQYF	TGTGCTAGTGGTACTACCTCCTACGAGCAGTACTTC
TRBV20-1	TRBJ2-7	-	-	CSASTGGSSYEQYF	TGCAGTGCTAGTACTGGCGGAAGCTCCTACGAGCAGTACTTC
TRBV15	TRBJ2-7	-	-	CATSRDWPAGQTYEQYF	TGTGCCACCAGCAGAGATTGGCCGGCCGGACAGACCTACGAGCAGTACTTC
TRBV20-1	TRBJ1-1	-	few	CSASLNTEAFF	TGCAGTGCTAGTCTGAACACTGAAGCTTTCTTT
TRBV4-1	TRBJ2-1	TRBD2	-	CASSRPLAGVLFF	TGCGCCAGCAGCCGACCACTAGCGGGAGTCCTGTTCTTC
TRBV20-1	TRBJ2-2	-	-	CSARASGGTDTGELFF	TGCAGTGCTAGAGCATCAGGGGGGACGGACACCGGGGAGCTGTTTTTT
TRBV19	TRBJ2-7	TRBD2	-	CASSMGTSGPELTYEQYF	TGTGCCAGTAGTATGGGGACTAGCGGGCCTGAACTTACCTACGAGCAGTACTTC
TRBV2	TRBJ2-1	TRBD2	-	CASRTSGLNEQFF	TGTGCCAGTAGGACTAGCGGGCTCAATGAGCAGTTCTTC
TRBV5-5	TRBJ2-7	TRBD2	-	CASNWASGSDEQYF	TGTGCCAGCAACTGGGCTAGCGGGAGCGACGAGCAGTACTTC
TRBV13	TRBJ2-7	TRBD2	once	CASSSTRRLAASYEQYF	TGTGCCAGCAGCTCAACCCGAAGACTAGCGGCCTCCTACGAGCAGTACTTC
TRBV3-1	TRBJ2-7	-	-	CASSRPSDGDYEQYF	TGTGCCAGCAGCCGCCCCTCGGACGGAGACTACGAGCAGTACTTC
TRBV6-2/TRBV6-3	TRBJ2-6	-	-	CASSFGPHNVLTF	TGTGCCAGCAGTTTTGGACCCCACAACGTCCTGACTTTC
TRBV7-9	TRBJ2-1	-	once	CASSLHRDNYNEQFF	TGTGCCAGCAGCTTACACCGGGACAATTACAATGAGCAGTTCTTC
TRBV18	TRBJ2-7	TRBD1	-	CASSPGQVSYEQYF	TGTGCCAGCTCACCAGGACAGGTCAGCTACGAGCAGTACTTC
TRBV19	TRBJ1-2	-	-	CASSARVFNYGYTF	TGTGCCAGTAGTGCCAGAGTTTTTAACTATGGCTACACCTTC
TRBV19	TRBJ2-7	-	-	CASSVRQIPSYEQYF	TGTGCCAGTAGTGTTCGACAGATTCCCTCCTACGAGCAGTACTTC
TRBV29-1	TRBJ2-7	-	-	CSVEVFGRSIYEQYF	TGCAGCGTTGAAGTTTTCGGCAGGTCCATCTACGAGCAGTACTTC
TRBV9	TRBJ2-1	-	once	CASSVANYNEQFF	TGTGCCAGCAGCGTAGCAAACTACAATGAGCAGTTCTTC
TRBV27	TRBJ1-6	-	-	CASTGGYNSPLHF	TGTGCCAGCACCGGGGGGTATAATTCACCCCTCCACTTT
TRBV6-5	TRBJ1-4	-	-	CASSPGGDKLFF	TGTGCCAGCAGTCCTGGGGGCGACAAACTGTTTTTT
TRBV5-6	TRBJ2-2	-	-	CASSLDRSTGELFF	TGTGCCAGCAGCTTGGACAGGTCCACCGGGGAGCTGTTTTTT
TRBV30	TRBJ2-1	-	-	CAWSVGGSDHNEQFF	TGTGCCTGGAGTGTTGGGGGGAGTGACCACAATGAGCAGTTCTTC